This T cell receptor beta chain was sequenced during a study of control samples from healthy donors and cancer patients. The CDR3 runs 14 residues. Germline V gives CDR1 MDHEN, CDR2 SYDVKM. J was trimmed by 1 base and V by 6 bases; bases with no gene match: 4. Points on this clone: In the same sample, other DNA sequences code for this CDR3.

Only in-frame clones appear in the TCRdb table, and some are missing; sequencing was by immunoSEQ multiplex PCR. The sample gives 79,000 or so clones, 85% to 90% of which show up once; less than 10% is in the top ten. The source is a woman between 50 and 59 years old with colorectal cancer. Source material: PBMCs. The chain links TRBV28 to TRBJ1-1, with 8 bases fitting TRBD1. The CDR3 region is CASSSGTGNTEAFF. The CDR3 DNA sequence: TGTGCCAGCAGCTCCGGGACAGGGAACACTGAAGCTTTCTTT.